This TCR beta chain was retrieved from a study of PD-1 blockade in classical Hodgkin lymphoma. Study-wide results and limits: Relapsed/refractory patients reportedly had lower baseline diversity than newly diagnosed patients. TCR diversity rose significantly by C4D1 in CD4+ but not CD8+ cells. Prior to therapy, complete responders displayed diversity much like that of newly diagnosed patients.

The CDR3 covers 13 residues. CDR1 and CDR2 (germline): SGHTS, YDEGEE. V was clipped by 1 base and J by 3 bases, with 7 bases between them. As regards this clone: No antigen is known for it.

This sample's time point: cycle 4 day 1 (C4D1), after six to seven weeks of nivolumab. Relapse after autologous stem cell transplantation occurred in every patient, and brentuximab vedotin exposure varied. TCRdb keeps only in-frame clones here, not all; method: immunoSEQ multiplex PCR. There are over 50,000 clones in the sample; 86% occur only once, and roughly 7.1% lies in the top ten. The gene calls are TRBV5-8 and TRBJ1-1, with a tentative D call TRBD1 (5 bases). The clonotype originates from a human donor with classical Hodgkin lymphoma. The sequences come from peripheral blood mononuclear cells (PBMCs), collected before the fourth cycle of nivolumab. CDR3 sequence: CASSLQGDTEAFF. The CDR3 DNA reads TGTGCCAGCAGCTTGCAGGGTGACACTGAAGCTTTCTTT.